These 25 T cell receptor beta chains share one sample of origin, sequenced in a study of shared clonotypes between healthy human individuals. Assay: immunoSEQ multiplex PCR; the TCRdb copy retains only in-frame clones and omits some. The sample includes a few million clones, approximately 95% of them seen just once. Material: naive CD4+ T cells from PBMCs. The subset denotes: CD45RA+ positively selected. Receptor source: a man between 18 and 29 years old in good health. Some clones in this sample may be carry-over from other donors' samples.

V usage is TRBV9 and J usage is TRBJ2-1; 14 nucleotides agree with TRBD2. The CDR3 has 16 amino acids. V was pared by 5 bases and J by 4 bases, with 5 bases of the junction left unmatched. Germline loops: CDR1 SGDLS, CDR2 YYNGEE. CDR3 in DNA: TGTGCCAGCAGTGGGACTAGCGGGGGTCTTTACAATGAGCAGTTCTTC. It yields the protein CASSGTSGGLYNEQFF.

The chain joins TRBV29-1 to TRBJ2-1; 10 nucleotides match TRBD1. CDR1 is SQVTM and CDR2 is ANQGSEA in the germline V gene. The J segment lost 4 bases and the V segment lost 6 bases, leaving 6 bases of the junction unmatched. The CDR3 spans 14 residues. The CDR3 spells CSVQRDRGYNEQFF. The DNA of the CDR3 is TGCAGCGTGCAAAGGGACAGGGGATACAATGAGCAGTTCTTC.

V is TRBV7-2 and J is TRBJ2-7; 10 bases map to TRBD2. The CDR3 contains 15 residues. V lost 2 bases and J lost 3; bases outside the gene matches: 4. Germline V gene data show CDR1 as SGHTA and CDR2 as FQGNSA. The CDR3 region has the DNA TGTGCCAGCAGCTTAAGCGGGAGGGTAAACTACGAGCAGTACTTC. This translates into CASSLSGRVNYEQYF.

This chain connects TRBV15 to TRBJ1-2; TRBD1 matches at 7 bases. V was clipped by 2 bases and J by 4 bases; unmatched bases: 10. The CDR3 is 16 amino acids. Germline values: CDR1 LNHNV, CDR2 YYDKDF (reference sequence). Here the CDR3 DNA reads TGTGCCACCAGCAGACACCGGGACAGCCTTTTCTATGGCTACACCTTC. It translates to CATSRHRDSLFYGYTF.

The chain couples TRBV14 to TRBJ2-1; perhaps D is TRBD1 or TRBD2 (5 bases each). Germline CDR1 and CDR2: SGHDN and FVKESK. V lost 6 bases and J 0 bases, leaving 12 bases between the germline ends. The CDR3 runs to 15 residues. CDR3 bases: TGTGCCAGCAGACCCTTGGGGGTCTCCTACAATGAGCAGTTCTTC. Its translation is CASRPLGVSYNEQFF.

This chain connects TRBV2 to TRBJ1-1; 8 nucleotides line up with TRBD1. This CDR3 comprises 13 residues. The trim removed 6 bases at V and 4 bases at J, leaving 4 bases unmatched. The germline V gene encodes CDR1 SNHLY and CDR2 FYNNEI. CDR3 nucleotide sequence: TGTGCCAGCAGACGGGACAGGCCCACTGAAGCTTTCTTT. The encoded protein is CASRRDRPTEAFF.

The chain uses TRBV5-8 and TRBJ2-3; possibly TRBD1 for D (5 bases). CDR3 length: 13 amino acids. In germline, CDR1 is SGHTS, CDR2 YDEGEE. Trimming pared 4 bases from V and 5 bases from J, leaving 11 bases between. For the CDR3, the DNA is TGTGCCAGCAGCGTATCAGGGATAGATACGCAGTATTTT. Its translation: CASSVSGIDTQYF. Together with reference TRBV5-8 and TRBJ2-3, the CDR3 gives the full variable domain: EAGVTQSPTHLIKTRGQQATLRCSPISGHTSVYWYQQALGLGLQFLLWYDEGEERNRGNFPPRFSGRQFPNYSSELNVNALELEDSALYLCASSVSGIDTQYFGPGTRLTVL.

DNA of the CDR3: TGCGCCAGCAGCGAGAATGTGGCTAGCGGGATCCACGAGCAGTACTTC. The encoded protein is CASSENVASGIHEQYF. The chain has TRBV10-1 and TRBJ2-7, with 9 bases aligning to TRBD2. The CDR3 loop spans 16 amino acids. CDR1 and CDR2 (germline): WNHNN, SYGVQD (reference sequence). V trimming: 6 bases; J trimming: 5 bases; junction bases outside the gene matches: 14.

V and J are TRBV28 and TRBJ2-7, with D possibly being TRBD2 (7 bases). The CDR3 runs 13 residues. Trimming left V 8 bases short and J 6 bases short, with 17 bases between. The germline V gene encodes CDR1 MDHEN and CDR2 SYDVKM. The CDR3 nucleotides are TGTGCCAGCTCCCGGGGGGCGGCGGCCGAGCAGTACTTC. It is translated as CASSRGAAAEQYF.

V gene TRBV6-5 combines with J gene TRBJ2-1; unclear D gene. Germline values: CDR1 MNHEY, CDR2 SVGAGI. The CDR3 totals 16 residues. V was clipped by 2 bases and J by 5 bases, with 16 bases between them. CDR3 protein: CASSYGWARKDNEQFF. The CDR3 DNA follows: TGTGCCAGCAGTTACGGTTGGGCGCGTAAAGACAATGAGCAGTTCTTC.

V and J are TRBV5-4 and TRBJ2-5; 8 bases match TRBD1. Germline loops: CDR1 SGHNT, CDR2 YYREEE (reference sequence). J was trimmed by 6 bases and V by 4 bases; bases with no gene match: 11. There are 15 residues in the CDR3. Here the CDR3 reads CASSPGGQVGKTQYF. CDR3 in DNA: TGTGCCAGCAGCCCCGGGGGACAGGTCGGAAAGACCCAGTACTTC.

Regarding this clone: A read error may produce the germline difference seen at one junction end. This rearrangement joins TRBV28 to TRBJ1-5; D is possibly TRBD1 (6 bases). The CDR3 contains 12 residues. Per the germline V gene, CDR1 is MDHEN and CDR2 is SYDVKM. DNA for the CDR3: TGTGCCAGCAGGCCTACACAGGGCCCCATGTATTTT. This sequence encodes CASRPTQGPMYF.

V and J are TRBV5-6 and TRBJ2-3; no definite D call. This CDR3 is built from 12 residues. Germline loops: CDR1 SGHDT, CDR2 YYEEEE. Trimming took 3 bases from V and 4 from J, leaving 6 bases between them. The CDR3, as DNA: TGTGCCAGCAGCTATAGTTCAGATACGCAGTATTTT. It translates to CASSYSSDTQYF. Full variable domain (remainder filled in from reference TRBV5-6 and TRBJ2-3): DAGVTQSPTHLIKTRGQQVTLRCSPKSGHDTVSWYQQALGQGPQFIFQYYEEEERQRGNFPDRFSGHQFPNYSSELNVNALLLGDSALYLCASSYSSDTQYFGPGTRLTVL.

The chain couples TRBV30 to TRBJ1-2; 8 bases map to TRBD1. The V gene end was trimmed by 4 bases and the J gene end by 0 bases; junction bases not matched to a gene: 7. Germline assignment: CDR1 GTSNPN and CDR2 SVGIG (reference sequence). This CDR3 region has 15 residues. The chain's CDR3 is CAWIPGQVPNYGYTF. CDR3 DNA: TGTGCCTGGATACCGGGACAGGTCCCTAACTATGGCTACACCTTC.

This clone was counted a single time. The V and J genes are TRBV7-3 and TRBJ2-7; 10 bases fit TRBD1. The CDR3 contains 14 residues. CDR1 is SGHTA and CDR2 is FQGTGA in the germline V gene. V lost 6 bases and J lost 2; bases outside the gene matches: 4. Written as DNA, the CDR3 is TGTGCCAGCAGTGTGACAGGGGGCCCCTACGAGCAGTACTTC. Its translation is CASSVTGGPYEQYF.

The CDR3 sequence: CASSMSGRTGELFF. Here the CDR3 DNA reads TGTGCCAGCAGTATGAGCGGGCGCACCGGGGAGCTGTTTTTT. The chain has TRBV28 and TRBJ2-2; tentative D call: TRBD2 (6 bases). Germline CDR1 reads MDHEN; CDR2 reads SYDVKM. The CDR3 length is 14 residues. The germline V and J ends were trimmed by 5 bases and 4 bases, with 11 bases remaining between them.

The chain carries TRBV15 and TRBJ2-5; maybe TRBD1 (6 bases). The CDR3 extends over 14 amino acids. V was pared by 0 bases and J by 6 bases, with 11 bases between. Germline V gives CDR1 LNHNV, CDR2 YYDKDF (reference sequence). The DNA for the CDR3 is TGTGCCACCAGCAGAGATCAGGGGCCGCAGACCCAGTACTTC. Translation: CATSRDQGPQTQYF.

The V gene is TRBV2, the J gene TRBJ1-5; a possible D gene is TRBD1 (6 bases). Germline-derived CDR1 and CDR2 are SNHLY and FYNNEI. The CDR3 extends over 14 amino acids. The V gene lost 4 bases and the J gene lost 6 bases, with 13 bases spanning the gap. The CDR3 here is CASSAQGQGQPQHF. For the CDR3, the DNA is TGTGCCAGCAGTGCACAGGGTCAAGGTCAGCCCCAGCATTTT.

The chain combines TRBV5-1 with TRBJ2-5, with 14 bases fitting TRBD2. J lost 5 bases, V lost 4 bases, and 4 bases had no gene match. The CDR3 sequence is 15 residues long. Germline V gene data show CDR1 as SGHRS and CDR2 as YFSETQ. Here the CDR3 reads CASSVGLAGAETQYF. CDR3 coding DNA: TGCGCCAGCAGCGTGGGACTAGCGGGAGCGGAGACCCAGTACTTC.

The chain joins TRBV6-6 to TRBJ1-5; no firm D call. V lost 5 bases to trimming and J lost 5 bases, with 16 bases between them. CDR3 size: 15 residues. Germline V lookup: CDR1 MNHNY, CDR2 SVGAGI (reference sequence). The CDR3 DNA follows: TGTGCCAGCAGTAGGACCGCGGTAGCGGATCAGCCCCAGCATTTT. This gives the protein CASSRTAVADQPQHF.

The rearrangement uses TRBV2 and TRBJ2-2, with TRBD2 matching over 7 bases. Germline V CDR1 and CDR2: SNHLY, FYNNEI. The CDR3 consists of 15 residues. J lost 4 bases, V lost 7 bases, and 9 bases had no gene match. The CDR3 coding sequence is TGTGCCAGCACTTCCGGGAGGTCCCGCACCGGGGAGCTGTTTTTT. Residues: CASTSGRSRTGELFF.

The chain combines TRBV21-1 with TRBJ2-5; the table's D call TRBD1 went unverified against the DNA. TRBV21-1 is a pseudogene. The CDR3 extends over 16 amino acids. The CDR3 DNA is TGTGCCAGCAGCAAACGGGACAGGGGATTGGAGGAGACCCAGTACTTC. Translated: CASSKRDRGLEETQYF.

About this clone itself: The same CDR3 arises from other DNA sequences in this sample as well. The gene calls are TRBV27 and TRBJ2-5; D not certain. Germline V lookup: CDR1 MNHEY, CDR2 SMNVEV (reference sequence). The CDR3 covers 13 residues. Trimming removed 2 bases from V and 4 bases from J, with 8 bases in between. The CDR3 is CASSLAGVETQYF. Written as DNA, the CDR3 is TGTGCCAGCAGTTTAGCCGGAGTAGAGACCCAGTACTTC.

V and J are TRBV5-4 and TRBJ2-3; D is undetermined. The length of the CDR3 is 13 residues. The ends were cut back, 4 bases at V and 6 bases at J, with 12 bases in the middle. CDR1 is SGHNT and CDR2 is YYREEE in the germline V gene (reference sequence). The DNA for the CDR3 is TGTGCCAGCAGCCCTGAACCCCCCGATACGCAGTATTTT. Translated, it gives CASSPEPPDTQYF.

The chain links TRBV23-1 to TRBJ2-7; 8 nucleotides match TRBD1. TRBV23-1 is an open reading frame, and its role is uncertain. The length of the CDR3 is 15 residues. The trim removed 3 bases at V and 2 bases at J, leaving 6 bases unmatched. The CDR3: CASSHARDRTYEQYF. As DNA, the CDR3 is TGCGCCAGCAGTCACGCCCGGGACAGGACCTACGAGCAGTACTTC.